Below, one T cell receptor (beta chain) is given with its context. Antigen: not known. This sample stems from a study of CD8 T cells in Susac syndrome. The wider study: Blood was drawn from patients with Susac syndrome. At that point, they were therapy-naive, on corticosteroids, or on intravenous immunoglobulin alone. The study's findings and limits: Total CD8+ and CD8+ TEMRA repertoires contained 15 to 20 and five Susac-specific public clones, respectively.

RNA was extracted with the RNeasy kit, and a quantity of roughly 0.5 to 1 ug was reverse transcribed using random hexamers. Amplification of TCR beta CDR3 by immunoSEQ multiplex PCR spanned 54 Vbeta and 13 Jbeta. TCRdb reprocessed the immunoSEQ multiplex PCR reads via MiXCR and lists one record per CDR3 protein. Of roughly 52,000 distinct CDR3 sequences listed, about 95% are singletons. The CDR3 is 16 residues long. Trimming pared 5 bases from V and 3 bases from J, leaving 16 bases between. CDR1 is KGHSH, CDR2 LQKENI, per germline. This TCR was sampled from a human donor with Susac syndrome. Sequenced: CD8+ T cells from PBMCs. The gene calls are TRBV18 and TRBJ1-4, with D maybe TRBD1 (6 bases). CDR3 protein: CASSLLSRGPNEKLFF. CDR3 DNA: TGTGCCAGCTCATTGCTCTCCAGGGGACCTAATGAAAAACTGTTTTTT.